There are a few counts of the clone carrying this T cell receptor beta chain. What it recognizes is unknown. The entry originates in a study of cytomegalovirus exposure and HLA in healthy donors. The wider study: There were a few hundred genotyped donors. Of these, 75% to 90% fell in the genetic ancestry cluster associated with self-reported Caucasian donors.

Primers: 60 Vbeta forward and 13 Jbeta reverse. Assay used: immunoSEQ multiplex PCR; TCRdb lists only in-frame clones, some missing. This sample has under 200,000 clones, with around 74% found just once. The CDR3 is made up of 16 amino acids. Germline V gene data show CDR1 as MNHEY and CDR2 as SMNVEV (reference sequence). The ends were cut back, 3 bases at V and 2 bases at J, with 17 bases in the middle. Whereas donors were nominally healthy upon sampling, unrecorded immune exposures were probable. Study outcomes and limitations: Another analysis was done later, and it associated 15,000 or so TCR beta sequences with HLA alleles at 0.05 false discovery rate.

The rearrangement uses TRBV27 and TRBJ2-7; D possibly corresponds to TRBD2 (6 bases). The sequencing input was PBMCs. This sequence originates from a female donor in good health and CMV-seronegative. DNA for the CDR3: TGTGCCAGCAGTTTGCGGGGCACCACAGGAACCTACGAGCAGTACTTC. Protein product: CASSLRGTTGTYEQYF.